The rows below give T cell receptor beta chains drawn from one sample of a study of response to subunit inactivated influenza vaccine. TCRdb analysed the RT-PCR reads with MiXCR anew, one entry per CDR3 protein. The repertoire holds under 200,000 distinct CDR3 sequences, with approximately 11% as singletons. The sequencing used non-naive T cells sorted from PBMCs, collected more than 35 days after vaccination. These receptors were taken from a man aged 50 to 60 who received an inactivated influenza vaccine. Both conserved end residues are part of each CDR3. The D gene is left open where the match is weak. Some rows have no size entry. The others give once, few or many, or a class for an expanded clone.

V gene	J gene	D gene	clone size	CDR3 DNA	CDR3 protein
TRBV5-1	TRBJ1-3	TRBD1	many	TGCGCCAGCAGCTTGGGACAGGGTGGTAACACCATATATTTT	CASSLGQGGNTIYF
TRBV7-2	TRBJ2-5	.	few	TGTGCCAGCAGCTGGAAGGCCAGCCAAGAGACCCAGTACTTC	CASSWKASQETQYF
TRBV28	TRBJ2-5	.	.	TGTGCCAGCAGTTTAAATTACCAAGAGACCCAGTACTTC	CASSLNYQETQYF
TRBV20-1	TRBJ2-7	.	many	TGCAGTGCTCACTCCCCAGAGGGTAACTACGAGCAGTACTTC	CSAHSPEGNYEQYF
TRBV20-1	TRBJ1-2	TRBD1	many	TGCAGTGCTGGCGACAGGGTGGTGGGCTATGGCTACACCTTC	CSAGDRVVGYGYTF
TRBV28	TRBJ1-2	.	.	TGTGCCACCTCCGGGACACTCTTTTCCTATGGCTACACCTTC	CATSGTLFSYGYTF
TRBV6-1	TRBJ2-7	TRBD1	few	TGTGCCAGCAACCCCCGACAGGGTGGAGCCTACGAGCAGTACTTC	CASNPRQGGAYEQYF
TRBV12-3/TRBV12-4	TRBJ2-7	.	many	TGTGCCAGCAGTTTAGGTCCAGGGAAATCCTACGAGCAGTACTTC	CASSLGPGKSYEQYF
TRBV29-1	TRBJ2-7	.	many	TGCAGCGTTACGTCCAGCCTCTACGAGCAGTACTTC	CSVTSSLYEQYF
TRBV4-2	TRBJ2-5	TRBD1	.	TGTGCCAGCAGCCAAGAGACAGGGACGGGAGAGACCCAGTACTTC	CASSQETGTGETQYF
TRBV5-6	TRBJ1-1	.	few	TGTGCCAGCAGCTTTTGGGAGGGACGGACGGCTTTCTTT	CASSFWEGRTAFF
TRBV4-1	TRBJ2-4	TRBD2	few	TGCGCCAGCAGCCAAGGAGGACTAGCGGAAGCCAAAAACATTCAGTACTTC	CASSQGGLAEAKNIQYF
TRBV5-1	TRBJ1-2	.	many	TGCGCCAGCAGCTTGGGAGCCAACTATGGCTACACCTTC	CASSLGANYGYTF
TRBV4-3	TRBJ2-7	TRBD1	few	TGCGCCAGCAGCCAGGAACCGAACAGGGGCGAGCAGTACTTC	CASSQEPNRGEQYF
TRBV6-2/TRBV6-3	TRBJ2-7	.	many	TGTGCCAGCAGACAACGCGGGACACCTAACTACGAGCAGTACTTC	CASRQRGTPNYEQYF
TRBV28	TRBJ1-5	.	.	TGTGCCAGCAGTTTAAGGGGGTTTGCCAATCAGCCCCAGCATTTT	CASSLRGFANQPQHF
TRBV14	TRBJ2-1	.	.	TGTGCCAGCAGCCGAGTCTATGAGCAGTTCTTC	CASSRVYEQFF
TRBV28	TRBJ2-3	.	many	TGTGCCAGCAATGGGGGGACTAGCACAGATACGCAGTATTTT	CASNGGTSTDTQYF
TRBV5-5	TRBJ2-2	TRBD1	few	TGTGCCAGCAGCTTGGGTGGACAGGGAAATATTTACACCGGGGAGCTGTTTTTT	CASSLGGQGNIYTGELFF
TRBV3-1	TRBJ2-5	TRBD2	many	TGTGCCAGCAGCCAACTGGGGTTCCTAGCGGCTATACAAGAGACCCAGTACTTC	CASSQLGFLAAIQETQYF
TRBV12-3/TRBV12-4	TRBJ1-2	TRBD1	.	TGTGCCAGCAGTTTAGCGCTAAGGACAGGGGGTGGCTACACCTTC	CASSLALRTGGGYTF
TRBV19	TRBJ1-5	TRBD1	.	TGTGCCAGTAGTCTAAGGGACAGTAGCAATCAGCCCCAGCATTTT	CASSLRDSSNQPQHF
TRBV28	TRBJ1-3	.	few	TGTGCCAGCTCGGGGGGAGGGATCTCTGGAAACACCATATATTTT	CASSGGGISGNTIYF
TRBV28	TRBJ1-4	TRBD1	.	TGTGCCAGCAGTTTATTTGGCAGGGGGCAGGTTAATGAAAAACTGTTTTTT	CASSLFGRGQVNEKLFF
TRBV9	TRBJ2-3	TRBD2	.	TGTGCCAGCAGCGTAGCTAGCGGGATCCTCGATACGCAGTATTTT	CASSVASGILDTQYF
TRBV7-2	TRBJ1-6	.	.	TGTGCCAGCAGCTTTTTCGGGACTGACAATTCACCCCTCCACTTT	CASSFFGTDNSPLHF
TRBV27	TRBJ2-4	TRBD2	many	TGTGCCAGCAGTTTTGTTAGCGGGAACGGCATTCAGTACTTC	CASSFVSGNGIQYF
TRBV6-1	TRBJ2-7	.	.	TGTGCCAGCAGTGAACCCAGTTGGGCCTACGAGCAGTACTTC	CASSEPSWAYEQYF
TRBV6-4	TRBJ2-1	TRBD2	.	TGTGCCAGCAGTGTTAGCGGGGGGTCGCATGAGCAGTTCTTC	CASSVSGGSHEQFF
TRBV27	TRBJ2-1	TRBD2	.	TGTGCCAGCAGTCAACGTCGGACTAGCGGGAATGAGCAGTTCTTC	CASSQRRTSGNEQFF
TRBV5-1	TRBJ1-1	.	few	TGCGCCAGCAGATATATACAGGGTCGTGAAGCTTTCTTT	CASRYIQGREAFF
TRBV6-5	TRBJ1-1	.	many	TGTGCCAGCAGTTACTCGACAGGTCTAGGAGCTTTCTTT	CASSYSTGLGAFF
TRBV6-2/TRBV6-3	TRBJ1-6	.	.	TGTGCCAGCAGTTATGAAGGATATAATTCACCCCTCCACTTT	CASSYEGYNSPLHF
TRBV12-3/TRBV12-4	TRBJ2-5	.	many	TGTGCCAGCAGTGGGACGCTCGCAGGAGAGACCCAGTACTTC	CASSGTLAGETQYF
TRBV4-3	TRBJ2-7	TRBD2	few	TGCGCCAGCAGCCAAGCACTAGCGGGGGGCTACGAGCAGTACTTC	CASSQALAGGYEQYF
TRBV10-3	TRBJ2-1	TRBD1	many	TGTGCCATCAGTGACCTTGTTGTGGGACAGGGGCATGGTGAGCAGTTCTTC	CAISDLVVGQGHGEQFF
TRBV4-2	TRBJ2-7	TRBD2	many	TGTGCCAGCAGCCTCATGACTAGCGGGAGGTACGAGCAGTACTTC	CASSLMTSGRYEQYF
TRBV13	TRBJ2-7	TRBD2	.	TGTGCCAGCAGCCCATCGAGCGGGGACTACGAGCAGTACTTC	CASSPSSGDYEQYF
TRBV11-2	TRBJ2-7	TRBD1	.	TGTGCCAGCAGCTTAACCTCCGACAGGGTTAAATACGAGCAGTACTTC	CASSLTSDRVKYEQYF
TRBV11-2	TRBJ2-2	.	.	TGTGCCAGCAGCGGTCGGGACAAGAACACCGGGGAGCTGTTTTTT	CASSGRDKNTGELFF
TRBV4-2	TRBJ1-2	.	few	TGTGCCAGCAGCCAGCTTGGGGATCAGCCTGGCTACACCTTC	CASSQLGDQPGYTF
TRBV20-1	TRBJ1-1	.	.	TGCAGTGCTAGAGATCCCAGGGGCTTAACTGAAGCTTTCTTT	CSARDPRGLTEAFF
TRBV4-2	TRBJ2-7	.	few	TGTGCCAGCAGCCAAGGCCAAGGGCAAGCCTACGAGCAGTACTTC	CASSQGQGQAYEQYF
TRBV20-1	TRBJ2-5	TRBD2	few	TGCAGTGCTGAGCCCGGGACTAGCAGGCAAGGGACCCAGTACTTC	CSAEPGTSRQGTQYF
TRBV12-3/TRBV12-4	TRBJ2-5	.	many	TGTGCCAGCAGTTTTCGTCTGGGACGCCTCCAAGAGACCCAGTACTTC	CASSFRLGRLQETQYF
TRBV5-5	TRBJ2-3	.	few	TGTGCCAGCAGCTTTTCACCCAGAGATGCAGATACGCAGTATTTT	CASSFSPRDADTQYF
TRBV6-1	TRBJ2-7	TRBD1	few	TGTGCCAGCCGCAAGGAGGCAGGGGGCTTCTCCTCCTACGAGCAGTACTTC	CASRKEAGGFSSYEQYF
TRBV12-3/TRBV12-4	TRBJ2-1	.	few	TGTGCCAGCACTTCTTCCGCCGGACAGACCACCGGGGGCTCCTACAATGAGCAGTTCTTC	CASTSSAGQTTGGSYNEQFF
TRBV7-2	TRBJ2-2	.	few	TGTGCCAGCAGCCAATTTGTGGTTGCCGGGGAGCTGTTTTTT	CASSQFVVAGELFF
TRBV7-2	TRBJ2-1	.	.	TGTGCCAGCAGCAACGTCTGGGCCACCGACTTCTACAATGAGCAGTTCTTC	CASSNVWATDFYNEQFF
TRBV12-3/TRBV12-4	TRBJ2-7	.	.	TGTGCCAGCAGCCTACCGGGACTGAGCGGACACGAGCAGTACTTC	CASSLPGLSGHEQYF
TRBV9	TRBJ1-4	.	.	TGTGCCAGCAGCGTCGGTGGGGGGACACTGTTTTTT	CASSVGGGTLFF
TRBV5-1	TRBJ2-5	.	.	TGCGCCAGCAGCTCCCCCCCAGAGACCCAGTACTTC	CASSSPPETQYF
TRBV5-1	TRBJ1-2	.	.	TGCGCCAGCAGCTTGGCAGCCTCCTATGGCTACACCTTC	CASSLAASYGYTF
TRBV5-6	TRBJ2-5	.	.	TGTGCCAGCGGCTCCGGGGTCCAAGAGACCCAGTACTTC	CASGSGVQETQYF